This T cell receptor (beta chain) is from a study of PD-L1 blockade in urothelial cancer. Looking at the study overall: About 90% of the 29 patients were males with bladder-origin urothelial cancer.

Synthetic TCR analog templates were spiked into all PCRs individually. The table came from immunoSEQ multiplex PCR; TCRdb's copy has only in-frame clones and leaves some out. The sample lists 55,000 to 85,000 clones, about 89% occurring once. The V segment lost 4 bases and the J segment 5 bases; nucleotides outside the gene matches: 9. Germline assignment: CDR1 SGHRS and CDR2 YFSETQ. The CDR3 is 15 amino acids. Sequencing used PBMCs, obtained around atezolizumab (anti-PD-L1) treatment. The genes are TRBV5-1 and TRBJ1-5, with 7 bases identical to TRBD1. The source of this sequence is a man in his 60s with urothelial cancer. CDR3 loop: CASSPMTGKDQPQHF. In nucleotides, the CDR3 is TGCGCCAGCAGCCCAATGACAGGGAAGGATCAGCCCCAGCATTTT. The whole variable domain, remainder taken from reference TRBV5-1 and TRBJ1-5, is KAGVTQTPRYLIKTRGQQVTLSCSPISGHRSVSWYQQTPGQGLQFLFEYFSETQRNKGNFPGRFSGRQFSNSRSEMNVSTLELGDSALYLCASSPMTGKDQPQHFGDGTRLSIL.